This TCR beta chain was observed in a study of T cells in Graves' hyperthyroidism and ophthalmopathy. Points from the study as a whole: Ophthalmopathy, which appeared later, was predicted by the model a median roughly 6.5 months before onset.

This clonotype was found many times. What it binds is not known. Diagnoses rested on clinical symptoms, serum thyroxine and TRAb, thyroid ultrasound and orbital computed tomography. The PBMCs were sourced from fresh peripheral blood (about 9.6 ml). TCR beta CDR3 regions were amplified from RNA. Primed by the HTBI set, a first-round RT-PCR was run on the TCR CDR3. TCRdb reanalysed the multiplex PCR reads using MiXCR and keeps one entry per CDR3 protein. The sample has 400,000 to 550,000 distinct CDR3 sequences, 14% seen once. V gave up 2 bases and J gave up 6 bases, with 5 bases separating them. The CDR3 covers 11 residues.

V and J are TRBV12-3 or TRBV12-4 and TRBJ2-7; D not certain. This receptor was identified in a young woman with Graves' hyperthyroidism. What was sequenced was blood. The CDR3 bases are TGTGCCAGCAGTTTAAAGGCCGAGCAGTACTTC. It specifies CASSLKAEQYF.